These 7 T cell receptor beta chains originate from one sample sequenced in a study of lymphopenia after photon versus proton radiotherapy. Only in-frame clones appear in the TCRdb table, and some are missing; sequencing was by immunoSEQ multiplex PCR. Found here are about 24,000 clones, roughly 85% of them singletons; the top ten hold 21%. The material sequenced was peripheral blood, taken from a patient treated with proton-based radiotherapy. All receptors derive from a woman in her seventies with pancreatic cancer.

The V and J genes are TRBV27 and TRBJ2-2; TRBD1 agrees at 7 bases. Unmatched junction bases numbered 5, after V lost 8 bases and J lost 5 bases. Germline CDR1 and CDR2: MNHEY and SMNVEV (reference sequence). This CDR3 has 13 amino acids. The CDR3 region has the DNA TGTGCCAGCGGAATACAGGGGACCGGGGAGCTGTTTTTT. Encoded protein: CASGIQGTGELFF.

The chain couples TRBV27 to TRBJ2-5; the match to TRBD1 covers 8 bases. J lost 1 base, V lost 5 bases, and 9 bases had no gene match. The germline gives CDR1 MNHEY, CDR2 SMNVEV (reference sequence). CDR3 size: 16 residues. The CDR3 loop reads CASSHPTGVGQETQYF. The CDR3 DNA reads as TGTGCCAGCAGTCACCCGACAGGGGTGGGCCAAGAGACCCAGTACTTC.

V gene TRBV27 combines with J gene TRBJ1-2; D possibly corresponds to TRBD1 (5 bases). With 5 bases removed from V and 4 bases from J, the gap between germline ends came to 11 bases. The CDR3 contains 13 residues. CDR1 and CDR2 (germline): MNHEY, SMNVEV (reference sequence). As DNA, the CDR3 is TGTGCCAGCAGTCTCGACAGCACCTATGGCTACACCTTC. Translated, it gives CASSLDSTYGYTF.

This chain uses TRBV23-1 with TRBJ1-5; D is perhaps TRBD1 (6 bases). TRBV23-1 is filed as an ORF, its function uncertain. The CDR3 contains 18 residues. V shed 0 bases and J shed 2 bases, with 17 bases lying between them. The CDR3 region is CASSQSSWGPGGNQPQHF. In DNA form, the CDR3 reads TGCGCCAGCAGTCAATCGTCTTGGGGGCCGGGGGGCAATCAGCCCCAGCATTTT.

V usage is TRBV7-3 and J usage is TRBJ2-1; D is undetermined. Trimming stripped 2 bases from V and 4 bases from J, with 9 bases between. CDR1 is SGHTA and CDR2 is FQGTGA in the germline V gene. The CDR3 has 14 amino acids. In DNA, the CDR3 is TGTGCCAGCAGCTTACGTTCCCCGTACAATGAGCAGTTCTTC. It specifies CASSLRSPYNEQFF.

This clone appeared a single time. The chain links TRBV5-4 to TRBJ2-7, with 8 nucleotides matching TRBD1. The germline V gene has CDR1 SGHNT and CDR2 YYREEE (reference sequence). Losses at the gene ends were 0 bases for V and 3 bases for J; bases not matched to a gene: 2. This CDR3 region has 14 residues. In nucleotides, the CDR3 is TGTGCCAGCAGCTTGGGGGACAGGCACTACGAGCAGTACTTC. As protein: CASSLGDRHYEQYF.

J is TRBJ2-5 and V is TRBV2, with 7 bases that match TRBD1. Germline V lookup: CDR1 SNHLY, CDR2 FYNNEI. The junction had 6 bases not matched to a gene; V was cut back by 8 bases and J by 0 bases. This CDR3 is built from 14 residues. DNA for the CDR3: TGTGCCAGCGGGGACAGCGCTAACCAAGAGACCCAGTACTTC. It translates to CASGDSANQETQYF.